A single sample gave rise to the 10 T cell receptor beta chains below, sequenced in a study of technical replicates of blood from a few donors. Produced via immunoSEQ multiplex PCR; TCRdb's table is partial and in-frame only. The sample has roughly 68,000 clones, 70% to 90% seen once. Sequenced material: PBMCs. The origin of the receptors is a human donor in good health. Some clones in this sample may be carry-over from other donors' samples.

The genes are TRBV13 and TRBJ2-1; TRBD2 agrees at 15 bases. The ends lost 4 bases at V and 5 bases at J; junction bases unmatched: 6. Germline CDR1 is PRHDT and CDR2 is FYEKMQ (reference sequence). The CDR3 covers 17 residues. CDR3 nucleotide sequence: TGTGCCAGCAGCTCGGGACTAGCGGGAGGACCCAACAATGAGCAGTTCTTC. Encoded protein: CASSSGLAGGPNNEQFF.

There are a few counts of this clone. The chain recombines TRBV5-1 with TRBJ1-4; D not certain. V shed 6 bases and J shed 4 bases, with 13 bases lying between them. Looked up from germline, CDR1 is SGHRS and CDR2 is YFSETQ. The CDR3 is made up of 14 amino acids. CDR3: CASTRNGDNEKLFF. As DNA, the CDR3 is TGCGCCAGCACCCGTAACGGGGATAATGAAAAACTGTTTTTT. Supplemented by reference TRBV5-1 and TRBJ1-4, the full variable domain reads KAGVTQTPRYLIKTRGQQVTLSCSPISGHRSVSWYQQTPGQGLQFLFEYFSETQRNKGNFPGRFSGRQFSNSRSEMNVSTLELGDSALYLCASTRNGDNEKLFFGSGTQLSVL.

V gene TRBV27 combines with J gene TRBJ2-1; 10 nucleotides agree with TRBD2. Germline V gene data show CDR1 as MNHEY and CDR2 as SMNVEV (reference sequence). The CDR3 is 18 amino acids. The V gene end was trimmed by 7 bases and the J gene end by 7 bases; junction bases not matched to a gene: 19. The CDR3: CASNRLAGGGGLRNEQFF. CDR3 nucleotides: TGTGCCAGCAACAGACTAGCGGGTGGCGGGGGTTTACGGAATGAGCAGTTCTTC.

The V gene is TRBV7-3, the J gene TRBJ2-2; perhaps TRBD1 as D (6 bases). The CDR3 covers 14 residues. Germline V CDR1 and CDR2: SGHTA, FQGTGA. Between the trimmed V and J ends, which lost 6 bases and 5 bases, there was a span of 13 bases. CDR3 loop: CASSQTGRTGELFF. The CDR3 nucleotides read TGTGCCAGCAGTCAAACAGGGAGAACCGGGGAGCTGTTTTTT. Full variable domain (rest looked up from reference TRBV7-3 and TRBJ2-2): GAGVSQTPSNKVTEKGKYVELRCDPISGHTALYWYRQSLGQGPEFLIYFQGTGAADDSGLPNDRFFAVRPEGSVSTLKIQRTERGDSAVYLCASSQTGRTGELFFGEGSRLTVL.

The gene calls are TRBV20-1 and TRBJ1-6, with TRBD1 identical over 8 bases. Germline CDR1 reads DFQATT; CDR2 reads SNEGSKA (reference sequence). CDR3 length: 11 amino acids. J gave up 16 bases and V 3 bases, and 5 bases lay outside the gene matches. CDR3 coding DNA: TGCAGTGCTAGGGGACAGGCTCGGCTCCACTTT. This translates into CSARGQARLHF.

V usage is TRBV10-2 and J usage is TRBJ2-7; possible D gene TRBD2, 5 bases. V was cut by 4 bases and J by 2 bases, with 6 bases left in between. CDR1 is WSHSY and CDR2 is SAAADI in the germline V gene. There are 12 residues in the CDR3. The CDR3 coding sequence is TGCGCCAGCAGTGGGGGAGCCTACGAGCAGTACTTC. This translates into CASSGGAYEQYF.

The chain joins TRBV5-1 to TRBJ2-2; no definite D call. Trimming cost V 0 bases and J 4 bases, with 13 bases left between them. This CDR3 has 16 amino acids. The germline V gene has CDR1 SGHRS and CDR2 YFSETQ. CDR3: CASSLAVRSGTGELFF. The CDR3 coding sequence is TGCGCCAGCAGCTTGGCCGTAAGGTCGGGCACCGGGGAGCTGTTTTTT.

The chain combines TRBV5-1 with TRBJ2-3, with D maybe TRBD2 (5 bases). Germline V lookup: CDR1 SGHRS, CDR2 YFSETQ. The CDR3 covers 15 residues. Trimming shortened V by 0 bases and J by 2 bases, and 10 bases separated the two germline ends. The CDR3 DNA reads as TGCGCCAGCAGCTTGGCCGCGGGCCTCACAGATACGCAGTATTTT. Amino acids: CASSLAAGLTDTQYF.

The genes are TRBV29-1 and TRBJ1-1; 8 bases match TRBD1. There are 13 residues in the CDR3. Trimming removed 1 base from V and 8 bases from J; junction bases left unmatched: 6. Germline loops: CDR1 SQVTM, CDR2 ANQGSEA. The CDR3 bases are TGCAGCGTTGAAGCCGCGGGGGACAGGGAAGCTTTCTTT. Its protein product is CSVEAAGDREAFF.

This chain uses TRBV19 with TRBJ1-4; D unclear. The V and J ends lost 6 bases and 2 bases respectively, with 16 bases between them. Looked up from germline, CDR1 is LNHDA and CDR2 is SQIVND (reference sequence). CDR3 length: 16 residues. The CDR3 here is CASSRRSVGTNEKLFF. CDR3 DNA sequence: TGTGCCAGTAGCCGGAGGAGTGTAGGGACTAATGAAAAACTGTTTTTT.